This T cell receptor (beta chain) was identified during a study of blood T cells in healthy people across ages. Study-wide findings and caveats: CMV status of donors was unknown, possibly confounding expanded clonotype changes.

Details on this clonotype: Its target is not known.

Each donor's blood draw was roughly 10 milliliters of peripheral blood. Primed by a sample-barcoded 5' primer and a J-beta primer mix, a second PCR proceeded for about 6 to 11 cycles. MiXCR, applied by TCRdb to the 5' RACE reads, yields one record per CDR3 protein. The repertoire consists of approximately 800,000 distinct CDR3 sequences, with around 62% occurring once and the leading ten covering roughly a quarter. V lost 4 bases, J lost 4 bases, and 9 bases lay in between. This CDR3 contains 13 residues. The germline CDR1 and CDR2 sequences are MGHDK and SYGVNS. Source material: blood. The source is a man younger than 45 in good health. The chain recombines TRBV25-1 with TRBJ2-3; TRBD2 might be the D (6 bases). In DNA form, the CDR3 reads TGTGCCAGCAGTGGGGGGACTTCAGATACGCAGTATTTT. This sequence encodes CASSGGTSDTQYF. Drawing the rest from reference TRBV25-1 and TRBJ2-3, the complete variable domain is EADIYQTPRYLVIGTGKKITLECSQTMGHDKMYWYQQDPGMELHLIHYSYGVNSTEKGDLSSESTVSRIRTEHFPLTLESARPSHTSQYLCASSGGTSDTQYFGPGTRLTVL.